The clone carrying this T cell receptor (beta chain) was picked up many times. Its antigen is undetermined. One entry per CDR3 protein results from TCRdb running MiXCR on the multiplex PCR reads. The sample lists roughly 80,000 distinct CDR3 sequences, roughly a fifth seen once, with about 2.4% in the top ten. This sample was included in a study of breast tumors, draining lymph nodes, adjacent tissues. Study observations and caveats: The data were judged consistent with most tumor T cells coming from lymph node and expanding in tumor.

The CDR3 sequence is 16 residues long. The trim removed 4 bases at V and 4 bases at J, leaving 9 bases unmatched. Germline V gene data show CDR1 as LGHNA and CDR2 as YSLEER. Axillary draining lymph nodes of breast cancer patients supplied the node samples. What was sequenced was axillary lymph node tissue. The receptor comes from a female donor with breast cancer. Some clones in this sample may be carry-over from other donors' samples. This chain connects TRBV4-3 to TRBJ1-4; 7 nucleotides line up with TRBD1. The DNA for the CDR3 is TGCGCCAGCAGCCTTGATCAGGGGGGAAATAATGAAAAACTGTTTTTT. As protein: CASSLDQGGNNEKLFF.